A single TCR beta chain is shown here with its context. The sample belongs to a study of molecular identifiers for immune sequencing clone quantification. Study information: In replicates, RNA from around 20,000 or 100,000 naive CD8 cells was divided five ways and four parts were sequenced.

The CDR3 length is 14 residues. Per the germline V gene, CDR1 is SNHLY and CDR2 is FYNNEI. Trimming took off 3 bases at V and 4 bases at J, with 10 bases between the two ends. Generation of bulk TCR libraries relied on previously described methods and listed TCR primers. MiXCR, run by TCRdb on the PCR reads, gives a single entry per CDR3 protein. Of approximately 630,000 distinct CDR3 sequences in the sample, about 25% were seen once. The specimen was naive CD8+ T cells from blood, with Jurkat cell RNA spiked in. Subset meaning: FACS-sorted CD8+CD4-CCR7+CD45RA+ naive T cells. This receptor was identified in a human donor in good health. Some libraries in this study had Jurkat cell RNA spiked in. The gene calls are TRBV2 and TRBJ2-1, with D hard to call. CDR3 protein: CASSEWAEYNEQFF. The CDR3 DNA sequence: TGTGCCAGCAGTGAGTGGGCAGAGTACAATGAGCAGTTCTTC.